The 15 T cell receptor beta chains reported below all come from one sample, sequenced in a study of T-cell memory formation after mild COVID-19. TCRdb re-derived calls from the 5' RACE reads in MiXCR, one entry per CDR3 protein. The data contain about 57,000 distinct CDR3 sequences, about 12% of them singletons. The specimen sequenced was PBMCs or a T cell subset sorted from them (not recorded which). The source of these receptors is a man between 18 and 35 years old who had mild COVID-19 (a few samples of this study predate the infection). Cell type and time point are not known.

The V and J genes are TRBV29-1 and TRBJ1-1; D gene unclear. V was clipped by 6 bases and J by 3 bases, with 14 bases between them. The CDR3 has 13 residues. Germline CDR1 and CDR2: SQVTM and ANQGSEA. The CDR3 is CSVKRREDTEAFF. DNA of the CDR3: TGCAGCGTAAAAAGGAGGGAAGACACTGAAGCTTTCTTT.

The rearrangement uses TRBV12-3 or TRBV12-4 and TRBJ2-7; 9 nucleotides agree with TRBD1. The J segment lost 4 bases and the V segment lost 5 bases, leaving 3 bases of the junction unmatched. The CDR3 totals 13 residues. The CDR3 DNA reads as TGTGCCAGCAGTAGGGACAGGGAATACGAGCAGTACTTC. It specifies CASSRDREYEQYF.

This clonotype has a handful of counts. CDR3 loop: CATSDPAGTDTQYF. The CDR3, as DNA: TGTGCCACCAGTGACCCGGCGGGAACAGATACGCAGTATTTT. V usage is TRBV24-1 and J usage is TRBJ2-3; the D gene is possibly TRBD2 (6 bases). From germline, CDR1 is KGHDR and CDR2 SFDVKD. The CDR3 extends over 14 amino acids. The V end was cut by 4 bases, the J end by 3 bases, with 10 bases between.

This clonotype was counted ten times or more. The V call is TRBV24-1, the J call TRBJ2-2, with D unclear. Trimming removed 3 bases from V and 3 bases from J, with 10 bases in between. Germline CDR1 and CDR2: KGHDR and SFDVKD. The CDR3 totals 15 residues. CDR3 DNA sequence: TGTGCCACCAGTGATACCCGGGCCGACACCGGGGAGCTGTTTTTT. Protein sequence: CATSDTRADTGELFF.

The J gene is TRBJ1-2, the V gene TRBV11-2; no definite D call. Germline V gene sequence: CDR1 SGHAT, CDR2 FQNNGV. The CDR3 length is 14 residues. Trimming removed 0 bases at V and 8 bases at J, with 13 bases between. The CDR3 nucleotides read TGTGCCAGCAGCTTAGATCAAGCTGGGTACGGCTACACCTTC. Translating it yields CASSLDQAGYGYTF.

This clonotype was seen ten or more times. The V and J genes are TRBV11-2 and TRBJ2-7, with 7 bases matching TRBD1. The V gene's germline CDR1 is SGHAT and CDR2 FQNNGV. This CDR3 contains 15 residues. Trimming at V came to 1 base and at J to 2 bases, leaving 5 bases not matched to a gene. For the CDR3, the DNA is TGTGCCAGCAGCTTAGGCTCAGGGACAGCCTACGAGCAGTACGTC. Translated, it gives CASSLGSGTAYEQYV.

A few counts support this clonotype. The chain combines TRBV20-1 with TRBJ2-3; 10 bases fit TRBD2. Germline V CDR1 and CDR2: DFQATT, SNEGSKA (reference sequence). With 2 bases clipped from V and 2 bases from J, the junction kept 10 bases outside the gene matches. The CDR3 is 17 amino acids. As DNA, the CDR3 is TGCAGTGCTAGAATGATAAAAGCGGGGGGGGCCACAGATACGCAGTATTTT. Protein: CSARMIKAGGATDTQYF.

This clonotype was found many times. The V call is TRBV5-1, the J call TRBJ1-5; 8 bases align to TRBD1. The CDR3 has 15 amino acids. Germline V gene lookup returns CDR1 SGHRS and CDR2 YFSETQ. The V segment lost 4 bases and the J segment 4 bases; nucleotides outside the gene matches: 7. The CDR3 nucleotides read TGCGCCAGCAGCCCCGGGACAGGAGCTAATCAGCCCCAGCATTTT. Translated: CASSPGTGANQPQHF.

The table lists this clonotype with a few counts. The rearrangement uses TRBV4-3 and TRBJ1-6, with D hard to call. Germline loops: CDR1 LGHNA, CDR2 YSLEER. V was pared by 4 bases and J by 8 bases, with 9 bases between. The CDR3 sequence is 13 residues long. The DNA of the CDR3 is TGCGCCAGCAGCCCCCAAGCGGATTCACCCCTCCACTTT. Translation gives CASSPQADSPLHF.

This chain joins TRBV10-2 and TRBJ1-5; no firm D call. Germline V gene data show CDR1 as WSHSY and CDR2 as SAAADI. Between the trimmed V and J ends, which lost 4 bases and 3 bases, there was a span of 7 bases. This CDR3 comprises 13 residues. CDR3 bases: TGCGCCAGCAGTGCCAGCCCCAATCAGCCCCAGCATTTT. Protein: CASSASPNQPQHF.

This clonotype was picked up many times. V gene TRBV7-3 combines with J gene TRBJ2-1, with TRBD2 identical over 8 bases. The germline V gene has CDR1 SGHTA and CDR2 FQGTGA. V gave up 3 bases and J gave up 6 bases; unmatched junction bases: 10. CDR3 length: 16 amino acids. The CDR3 coding sequence is TGTGCCAGCAGCTTTACCGGGACTAGTACGGGCAATGAGCAGTTCTTC. Its protein product is CASSFTGTSTGNEQFF.

This clonotype was seen at least ten times. The chain has TRBV10-3 and TRBJ2-1, with 8 bases that match TRBD1. CDR3 size: 14 residues. Per germline, CDR1 ENHRY and CDR2 SYGVKD. With 11 bases clipped from V and 5 bases from J, the junction kept 11 bases outside the gene matches. The CDR3 nucleotides read TGTGCCTCCCTCTTCGGACAGGGTAACAATGAGCAGTTCTTC. Translated, it gives CASLFGQGNNEQFF.

This clonotype was found many times. The chain links TRBV7-3 to TRBJ2-1; perhaps TRBD1 as D (6 bases). This CDR3 region has 15 residues. Germline V gene sequence: CDR1 SGHTA, CDR2 FQGTGA. V lost 4 bases and J 0 bases, leaving 10 bases between the germline ends. The CDR3 sequence is CASSSDSSSYNEQFF. The CDR3 nucleotides are TGTGCCAGCAGCTCGGACAGCAGCTCCTACAATGAGCAGTTCTTC. Full variable domain (remainder filled in from reference TRBV7-3 and TRBJ2-1): GAGVSQTPSNKVTEKGKYVELRCDPISGHTALYWYRQSLGQGPEFLIYFQGTGAADDSGLPNDRFFAVRPEGSVSTLKIQRTERGDSAVYLCASSSDSSSYNEQFFGPGTRLTVL.

Many counts were recorded for this clonotype. The chain carries TRBV20-1 and TRBJ2-5; a weak D match, TRBD1 (6 bases). The V and J ends lost 0 bases and 5 bases respectively, with 13 bases between them. The germline CDR1 and CDR2 sequences are DFQATT and SNEGSKA (reference sequence). The length of the CDR3 is 14 residues. CDR3 amino acids: CSARDPLRGETQYF. The CDR3 nucleotides read TGCAGTGCTAGAGATCCCCTTAGGGGGGAGACCCAGTACTTC.

This clonotype was counted a few times. The V gene is TRBV24-1, the J gene TRBJ1-1; 8 bases match TRBD1. CDR3 length: 15 amino acids. Germline loops: CDR1 KGHDR, CDR2 SFDVKD. V trimming: 4 bases; J trimming: 7 bases; junction bases outside the gene matches: 10. The CDR3 coding sequence is TGTGCCACCAGTGACCCGGGCAGGGGGCATGATGAAGCTTTCTTT. It codes for CATSDPGRGHDEAFF.